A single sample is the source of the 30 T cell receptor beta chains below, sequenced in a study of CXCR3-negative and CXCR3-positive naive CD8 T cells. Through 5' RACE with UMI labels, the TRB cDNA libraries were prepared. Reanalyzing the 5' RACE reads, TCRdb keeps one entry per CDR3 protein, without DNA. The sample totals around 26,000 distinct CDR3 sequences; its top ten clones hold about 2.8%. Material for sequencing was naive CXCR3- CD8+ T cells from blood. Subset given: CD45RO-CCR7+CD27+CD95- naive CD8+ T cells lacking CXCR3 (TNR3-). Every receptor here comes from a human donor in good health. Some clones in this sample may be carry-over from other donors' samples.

The CDR3 is CASSLGTVMNTEAFF. The V call is TRBV5-1, the J call TRBJ1-1; absent DNA, TCRdb's TRBD1 call cannot be checked. The V gene's germline CDR1 is SGHRS and CDR2 YFSETQ. The CDR3 runs to 15 residues.

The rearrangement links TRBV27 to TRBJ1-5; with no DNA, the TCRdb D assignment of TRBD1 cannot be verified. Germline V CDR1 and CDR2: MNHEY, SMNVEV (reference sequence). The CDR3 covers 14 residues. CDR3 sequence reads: CASSLAGGNQPQHF.

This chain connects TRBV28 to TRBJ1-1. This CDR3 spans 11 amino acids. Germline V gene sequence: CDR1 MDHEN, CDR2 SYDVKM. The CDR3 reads CASSMWGEAFF.

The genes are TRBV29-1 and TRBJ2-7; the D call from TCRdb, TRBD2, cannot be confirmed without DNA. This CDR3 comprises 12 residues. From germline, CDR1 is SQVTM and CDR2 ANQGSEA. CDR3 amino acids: CSVTSGGYEQYF.

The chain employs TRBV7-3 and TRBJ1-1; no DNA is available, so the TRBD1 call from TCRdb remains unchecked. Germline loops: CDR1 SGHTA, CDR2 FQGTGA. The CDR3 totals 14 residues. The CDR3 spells CASSQTGSNTEAFF.

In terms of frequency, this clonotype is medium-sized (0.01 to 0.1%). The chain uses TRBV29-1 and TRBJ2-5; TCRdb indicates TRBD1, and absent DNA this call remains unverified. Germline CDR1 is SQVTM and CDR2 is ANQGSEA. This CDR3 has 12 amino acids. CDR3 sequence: CSVMTGQETQYF.

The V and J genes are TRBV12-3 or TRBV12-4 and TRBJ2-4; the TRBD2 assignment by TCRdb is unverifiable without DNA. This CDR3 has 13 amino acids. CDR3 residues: CASSSQGLAHPYF.

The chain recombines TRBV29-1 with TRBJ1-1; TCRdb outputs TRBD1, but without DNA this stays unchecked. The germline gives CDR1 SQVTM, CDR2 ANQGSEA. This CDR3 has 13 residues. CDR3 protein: CSAAQGGYTEAFF. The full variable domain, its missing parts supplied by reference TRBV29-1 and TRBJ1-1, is SAVISQKPSRDICQRGTSLTIQCQVDSQVTMMFWYRQQPGQSLTLIATANQGSEATYESGFVIDKFPISRPNLTFSTLTVSNMSPEDSSIYLCSAAQGGYTEAFFGQGTRLTVV.

This CDR3 reads CASSPGGVRDRVILF. The chain joins TRBV12-3 or TRBV12-4 to TRBJ2-1; with no DNA, the TCRdb D assignment of TRBD1 cannot be verified. There are 15 residues in the CDR3.

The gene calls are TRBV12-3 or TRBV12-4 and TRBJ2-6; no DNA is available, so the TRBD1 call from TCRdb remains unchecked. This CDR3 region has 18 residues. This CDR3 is CASSPPPGSKAGANVLTF.

CDR3 residues: CASSSDRGTEAFF. The chain has TRBV7-9 and TRBJ1-1; TCRdb proposes TRBD1, but this gene call is untestable without DNA. This CDR3 comprises 13 residues. The germline V gene has CDR1 SEHNR and CDR2 FQNEAQ (reference sequence).

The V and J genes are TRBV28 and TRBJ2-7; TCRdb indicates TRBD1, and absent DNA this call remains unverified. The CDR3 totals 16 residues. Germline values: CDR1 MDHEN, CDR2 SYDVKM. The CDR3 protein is CASRSIRQGGGDEQYF.

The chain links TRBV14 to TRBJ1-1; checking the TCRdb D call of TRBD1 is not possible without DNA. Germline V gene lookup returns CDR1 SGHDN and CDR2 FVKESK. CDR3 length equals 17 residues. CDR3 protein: CASSQDLDIETRTEAFF.

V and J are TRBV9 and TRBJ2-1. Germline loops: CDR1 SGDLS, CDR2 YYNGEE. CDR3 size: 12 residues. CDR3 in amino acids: CASSVGYNEQFF. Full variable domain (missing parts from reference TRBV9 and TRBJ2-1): DSGVTQTPKHLITATGQRVTLRCSPRSGDLSVYWYQQSLDQGLQFLIQYYNGEERAKGNILERFSAQQFPDLHSELNLSSLELGDSALYFCASSVGYNEQFFGPGTRLTVL.

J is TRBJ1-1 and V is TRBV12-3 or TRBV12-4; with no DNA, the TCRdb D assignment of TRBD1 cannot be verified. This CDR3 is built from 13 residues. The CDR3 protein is CASRDSMNTEAFF.

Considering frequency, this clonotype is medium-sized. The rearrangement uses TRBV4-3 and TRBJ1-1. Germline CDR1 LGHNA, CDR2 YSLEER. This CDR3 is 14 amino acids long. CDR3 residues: CASSVLRQNTEAFF.

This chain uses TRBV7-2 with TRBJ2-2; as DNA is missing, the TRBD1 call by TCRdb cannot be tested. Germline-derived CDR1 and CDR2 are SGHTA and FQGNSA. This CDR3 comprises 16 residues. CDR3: CASSLPQGTNTGELFF.

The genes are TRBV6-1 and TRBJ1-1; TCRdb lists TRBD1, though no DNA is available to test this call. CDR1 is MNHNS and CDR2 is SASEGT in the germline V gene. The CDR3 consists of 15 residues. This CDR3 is CASSAGSGGVTEAFF.

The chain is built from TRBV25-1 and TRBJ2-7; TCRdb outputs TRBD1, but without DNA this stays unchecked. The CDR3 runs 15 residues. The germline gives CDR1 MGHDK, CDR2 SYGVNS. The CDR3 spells CASSERGQGGYEQYF.

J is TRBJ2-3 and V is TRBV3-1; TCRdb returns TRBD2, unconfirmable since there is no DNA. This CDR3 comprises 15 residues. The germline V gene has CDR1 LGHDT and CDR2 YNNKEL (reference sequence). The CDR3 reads CASSQGLAGGDTQYF.

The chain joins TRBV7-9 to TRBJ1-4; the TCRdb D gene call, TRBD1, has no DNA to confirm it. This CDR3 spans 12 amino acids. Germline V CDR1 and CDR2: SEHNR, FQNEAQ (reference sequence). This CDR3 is CATHGGNEKLFF.

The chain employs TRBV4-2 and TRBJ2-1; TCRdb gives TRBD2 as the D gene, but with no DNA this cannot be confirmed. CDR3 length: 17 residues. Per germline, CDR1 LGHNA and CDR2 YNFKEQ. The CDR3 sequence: CASSLTLEGSSYNEQFF.

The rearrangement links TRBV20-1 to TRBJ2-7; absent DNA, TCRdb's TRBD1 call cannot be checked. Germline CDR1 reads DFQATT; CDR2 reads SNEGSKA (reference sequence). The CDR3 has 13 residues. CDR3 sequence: CSADQGRGHEQYF.

The CDR3 here is CASGPTGVGTEAFF. The genes are TRBV10-2 and TRBJ1-1; as DNA is missing, the TRBD1 call by TCRdb cannot be tested. Germline values: CDR1 WSHSY, CDR2 SAAADI. This CDR3 is 14 amino acids long.

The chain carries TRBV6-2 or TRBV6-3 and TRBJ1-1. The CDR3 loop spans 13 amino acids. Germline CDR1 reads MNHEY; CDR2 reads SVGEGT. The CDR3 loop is CASRFTMNTEAFF.

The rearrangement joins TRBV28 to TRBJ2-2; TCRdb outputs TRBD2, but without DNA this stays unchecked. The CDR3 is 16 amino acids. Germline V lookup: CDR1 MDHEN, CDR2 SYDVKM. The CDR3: CASSLWDSSRSGELFF.

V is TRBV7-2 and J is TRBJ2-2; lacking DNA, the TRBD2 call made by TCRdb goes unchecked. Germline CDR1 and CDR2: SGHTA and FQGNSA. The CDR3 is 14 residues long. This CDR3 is CASSLWTNTGELFF.

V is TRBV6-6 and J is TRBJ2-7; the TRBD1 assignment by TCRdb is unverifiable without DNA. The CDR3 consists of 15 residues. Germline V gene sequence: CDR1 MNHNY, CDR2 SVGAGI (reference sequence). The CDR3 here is CASSYYGQGSYEQYF.

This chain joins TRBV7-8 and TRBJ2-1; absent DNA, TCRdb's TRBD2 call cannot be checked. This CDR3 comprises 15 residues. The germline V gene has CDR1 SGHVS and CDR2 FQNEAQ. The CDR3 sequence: CASSPRVGLNNEQFF.

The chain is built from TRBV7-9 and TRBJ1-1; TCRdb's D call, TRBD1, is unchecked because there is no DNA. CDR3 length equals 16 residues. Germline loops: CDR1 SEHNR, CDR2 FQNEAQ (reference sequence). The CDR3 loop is CASSPGPGTGDTEAFF.